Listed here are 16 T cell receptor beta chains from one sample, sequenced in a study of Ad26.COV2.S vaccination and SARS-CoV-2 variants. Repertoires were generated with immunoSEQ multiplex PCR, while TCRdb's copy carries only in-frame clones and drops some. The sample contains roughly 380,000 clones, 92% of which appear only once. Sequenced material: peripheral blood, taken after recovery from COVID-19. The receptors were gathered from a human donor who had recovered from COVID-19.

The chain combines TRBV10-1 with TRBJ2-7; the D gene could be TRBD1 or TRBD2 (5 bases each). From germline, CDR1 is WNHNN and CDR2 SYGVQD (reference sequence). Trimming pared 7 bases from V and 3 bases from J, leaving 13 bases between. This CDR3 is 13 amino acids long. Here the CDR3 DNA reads TGCGCCAGCAACGAGGGGCCTTGCTACGAGCAGTACTTC. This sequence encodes CASNEGPCYEQYF.

The CDR3 reads CASSLRDRRDTQYF. In nucleotides, the CDR3 is TGTGCCAGCAGTCTGAGAGACCGGAGAGATACGCAGTATTTT. The chain carries TRBV27 and TRBJ2-3; D ambiguous. The CDR3 is 14 residues long. V was cut by 5 bases and J by 5 bases, with 14 bases left in between. CDR1 and CDR2 from the germline V gene are MNHEY and SMNVEV (reference sequence).

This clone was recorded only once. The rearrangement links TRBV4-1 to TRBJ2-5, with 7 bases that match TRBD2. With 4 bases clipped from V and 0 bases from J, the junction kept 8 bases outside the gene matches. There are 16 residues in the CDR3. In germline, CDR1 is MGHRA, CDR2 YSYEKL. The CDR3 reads CASSRNRAGDQETQYF. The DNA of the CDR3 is TGCGCCAGCAGCCGTAACCGGGCGGGGGACCAAGAGACCCAGTACTTC.

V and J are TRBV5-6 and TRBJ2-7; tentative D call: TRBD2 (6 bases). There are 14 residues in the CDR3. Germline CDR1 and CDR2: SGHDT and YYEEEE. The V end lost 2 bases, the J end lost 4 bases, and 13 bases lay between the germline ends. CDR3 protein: CASSFTIREYEQYF. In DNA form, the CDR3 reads TGTGCCAGCAGCTTTACAATCCGGGAGTACGAGCAGTACTTC.

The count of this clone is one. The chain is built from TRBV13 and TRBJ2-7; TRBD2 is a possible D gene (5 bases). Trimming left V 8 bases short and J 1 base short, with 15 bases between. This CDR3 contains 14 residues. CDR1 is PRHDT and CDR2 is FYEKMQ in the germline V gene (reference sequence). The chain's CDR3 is CASAQVGDSYEQYF. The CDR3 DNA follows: TGTGCCAGCGCCCAGGTCGGGGATTCCTACGAGCAGTACTTC.

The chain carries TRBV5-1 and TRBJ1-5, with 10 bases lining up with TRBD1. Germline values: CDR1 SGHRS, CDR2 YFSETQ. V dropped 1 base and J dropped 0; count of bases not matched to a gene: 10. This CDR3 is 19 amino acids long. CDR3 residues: CASSLLGTGVFDSNQPQHF. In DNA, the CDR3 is TGCGCCAGCAGCTTGTTGGGGACAGGGGTCTTTGATAGCAATCAGCCCCAGCATTTT.

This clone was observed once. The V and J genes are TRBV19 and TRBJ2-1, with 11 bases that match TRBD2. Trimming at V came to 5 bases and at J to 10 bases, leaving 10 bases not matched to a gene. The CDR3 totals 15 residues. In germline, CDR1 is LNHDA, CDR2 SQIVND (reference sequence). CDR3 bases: TGTGCCAGTAGTTCACTAGCGGGGGTATTACACGAGCAGTTCTTC. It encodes CASSSLAGVLHEQFF.

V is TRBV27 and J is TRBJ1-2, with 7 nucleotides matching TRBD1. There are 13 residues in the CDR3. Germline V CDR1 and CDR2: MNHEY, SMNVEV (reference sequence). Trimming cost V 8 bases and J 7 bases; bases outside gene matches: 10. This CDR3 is CASRSGGGSGYTF. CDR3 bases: TGTGCCAGCCGAAGCGGAGGGGGCTCTGGCTACACCTTC.

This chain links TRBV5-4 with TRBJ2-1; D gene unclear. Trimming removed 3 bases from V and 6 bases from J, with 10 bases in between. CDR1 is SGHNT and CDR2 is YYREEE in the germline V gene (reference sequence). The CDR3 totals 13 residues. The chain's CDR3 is CASSSHLGNEQFF. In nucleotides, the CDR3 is TGTGCCAGCAGCTCACACCTGGGCAATGAGCAGTTCTTC.

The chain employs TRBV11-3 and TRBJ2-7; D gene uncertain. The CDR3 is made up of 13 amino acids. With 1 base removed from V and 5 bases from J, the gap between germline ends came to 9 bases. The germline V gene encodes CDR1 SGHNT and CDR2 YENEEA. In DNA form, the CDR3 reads TGTGCCAGCAGCTTAGTGTACCTTGACGAGCAGTACTTC. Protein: CASSLVYLDEQYF. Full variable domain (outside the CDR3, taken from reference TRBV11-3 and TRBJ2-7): EAGVVQSPRYKIIEKKQPVAFWCNPISGHNTLYWYLQNLGQGPELLIRYENEEAVDDSQLPKDRFSAERLKGVDSTLKIQPAELGDSAVYLCASSLVYLDEQYFGPGTRLTVT.

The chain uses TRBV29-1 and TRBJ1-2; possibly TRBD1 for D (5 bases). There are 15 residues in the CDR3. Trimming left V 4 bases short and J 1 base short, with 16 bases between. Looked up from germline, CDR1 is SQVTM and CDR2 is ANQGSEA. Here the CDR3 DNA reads TGCAGCGTTGTATTCAGGGAGTGGGGTAACTATGGCTACACCTTC. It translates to CSVVFREWGNYGYTF.

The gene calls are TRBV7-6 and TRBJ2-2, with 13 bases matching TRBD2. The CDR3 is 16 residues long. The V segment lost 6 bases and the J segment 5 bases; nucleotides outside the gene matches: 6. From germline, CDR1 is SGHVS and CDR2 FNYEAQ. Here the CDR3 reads CASRGGLAGLTGELFF. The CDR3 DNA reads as TGTGCCAGCAGGGGGGGACTAGCGGGGCTTACCGGGGAGCTGTTTTTT.

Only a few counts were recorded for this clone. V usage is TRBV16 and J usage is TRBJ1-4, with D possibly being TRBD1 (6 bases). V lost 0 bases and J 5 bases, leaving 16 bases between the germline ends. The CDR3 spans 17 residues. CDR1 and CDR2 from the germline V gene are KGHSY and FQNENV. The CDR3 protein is CASSQSSGQGPNEKLFF. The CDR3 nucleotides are TGTGCCAGCAGCCAATCGAGTGGCCAGGGGCCCAATGAAAAACTGTTTTTT. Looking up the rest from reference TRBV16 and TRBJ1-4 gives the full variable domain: GEEVAQTPKHLVRGEGQKAKLYCAPIKGHSYVFWYQQVLKNEFKFLISFQNENVFDETGMPKERFSAKCLPNSPCSLEIQATKLEDSAVYFCASSQSSGQGPNEKLFFGSGTQLSVL.

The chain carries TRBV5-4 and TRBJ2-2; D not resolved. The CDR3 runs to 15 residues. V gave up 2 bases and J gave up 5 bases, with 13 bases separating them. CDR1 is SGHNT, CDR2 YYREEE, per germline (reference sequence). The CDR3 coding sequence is TGTGCCAGCAGCTTAAATTCCCATTCAACCGGGGAGCTGTTTTTT. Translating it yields CASSLNSHSTGELFF.

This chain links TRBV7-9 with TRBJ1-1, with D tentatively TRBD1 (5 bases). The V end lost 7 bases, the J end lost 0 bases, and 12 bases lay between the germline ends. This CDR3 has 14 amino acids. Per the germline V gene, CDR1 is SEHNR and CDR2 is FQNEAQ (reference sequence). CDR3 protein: CASIQGPVNTEAFF. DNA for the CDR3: TGTGCCAGCATCCAGGGTCCGGTGAACACTGAAGCTTTCTTT.

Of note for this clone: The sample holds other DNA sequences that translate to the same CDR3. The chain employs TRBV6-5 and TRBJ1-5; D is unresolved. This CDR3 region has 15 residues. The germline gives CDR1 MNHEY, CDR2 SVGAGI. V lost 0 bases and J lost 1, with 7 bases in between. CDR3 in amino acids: CASSYSRHSNQPQHF. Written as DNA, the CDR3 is TGTGCCAGCAGTTACTCGAGACACAGCAATCAGCCCCAGCATTTT.